A selection of T cell receptor beta chains follows, all from one sample in a study of blood T cells in healthy people across ages. TCRdb recomputed calls from the 5' RACE reads with MiXCR, one row per CDR3 protein. Seen here are some 880,000 distinct CDR3 sequences, under 40% observed once, and the top ten hold 10% to 15%. Sample: blood. The source of these receptors is a man younger than 35 in good health. Each CDR3 is given with its conserved first and last residue. The D gene is left open where the match is weak. Size tells how often a clone was seen (once, few, many) or the class of an expanded clone, and some rows leave it out.

size | D | J | V | DNA | CDR3
few | - | TRBJ2-7 | TRBV20-1 | TGCAGTGCTAGAGCCGAGGCCCGTTACGAGCAGTACTTC | CSARAEARYEQYF
few | TRBD2 | TRBJ2-1 | TRBV12-3/TRBV12-4 | TGTGCCAGCAGTTTATCCCGACTAGCCGCGGGGTCGGGCAATGAGCAGTTCTTC | CASSLSRLAAGSGNEQFF
- | TRBD2 | TRBJ2-7 | TRBV4-3 | TGCGCCAGCAGCCAAGCCCTAGCGGGGGGGCGTGAGCAGTACTTC | CASSQALAGGREQYF
- | - | TRBJ2-1 | TRBV25-1 | TGTGCCAGCAGTGAATATGGTACTGTAATCTCCTACAGTGAGCAGTTCTTC | CASSEYGTVISYSEQFF
- | - | TRBJ1-1 | TRBV20-1 | TGCAGTGCCAGGACAGACTATGAAGCTTTCTTT | CSARTDYEAFF
few | - | TRBJ1-4 | TRBV7-9 | TGTGCCAGCAGCGACAGGAGGGGTGAAAAACTGTTTTTT | CASSDRRGEKLFF
many | TRBD1 | TRBJ1-5 | TRBV7-2 | TGTGCCAGCAGCCAGGGACAGGGGTTTCAGCCCCAGCATTTT | CASSQGQGFQPQHF
- | TRBD1 | TRBJ2-3 | TRBV27 | TGTGCCAGCAGGCTAGGACAGGGGTCGATCGCAGATACGCAGTATTTT | CASRLGQGSIADTQYF
few | - | TRBJ1-2 | TRBV24-1 | TGTGCCACCAGCCAGTCCGGGGGCCCGACCTATGGCTACACCTTC | CATSQSGGPTYGYTF
- | - | TRBJ1-1 | TRBV7-2 | TGTGCCAGCAGCTTATATCCGACAGAAGTCACTGAAGCTTTCTTT | CASSLYPTEVTEAFF
few | TRBD1 | TRBJ2-7 | TRBV7-2 | TGTGCCAGCAGCTCCGGACTAGGGCGGGACAGGGGATCCTACGAGCAGTACTTC | CASSSGLGRDRGSYEQYF
few | - | TRBJ2-7 | TRBV21-1 | TGTACCAGCAGGGGAGGGACCAGCTCCTACGAGCAGTACTTC | CTSRGGTSSYEQYF
- | TRBD2 | TRBJ2-3 | TRBV7-9 | TGTGCCAACAGCTTACTAGCGGGGACCCCCACAGATACGCAGTATTTT | CANSLLAGTPTDTQYF
few | - | TRBJ1-1 | TRBV5-5 | TGTGCCAGCAGCTTCTCTCCCCGGACGAACACTGAAGCTTTCTTT | CASSFSPRTNTEAFF
- | - | TRBJ1-6 | TRBV6-5 | TGTGCCAGCAGGCAGGACGCCTATAATTCACCCCTCCACTTT | CASRQDAYNSPLHF
once | - | TRBJ1-2 | TRBV12-3/TRBV12-4 | TGTGCCAGCAGTGTAGACGTCTCTAACTATGGCTACACCTTC | CASSVDVSNYGYTF